Reported below is one TCR beta chain. Its antigen is not identified. The germline gene is not matched at one end of the junction; a read error may be the cause. The germline V gene encodes CDR1 MDHEN and CDR2 SYDVKM. The CDR3 totals 18 residues. The data stem from a study of tumor and adjacent non-tumor tissue in lung cancer. About the study: There were some 11 adenocarcinoma, a couple of squamous cell carcinoma and 1 small cell lung cancer cases. The study's findings and limits: Normal lung showed higher cumulative top 100 clone frequency than tumor.

A modified ARM-PCR protocol with three rounds of nested PCR amplified TCRbeta. Via MiXCR, TCRdb re-called the multiplex PCR reads, giving one row per CDR3 protein. Counted here are over 60,000 distinct CDR3 sequences, 55% to 85% occurring once; the ten biggest clones make up 28%. RNA was extracted from bulk tissue without any cell sorting. The chain links TRBV28 to TRBJ2-3; 12 nucleotides line up with TRBD2. Sequenced sample: lung tumor tissue. The TCR was taken from a man in his 60s with non-small cell lung cancer. CDR3 DNA: TGTGCCGGCAGTTTAGGTTGGACTAGCGGGGTTAGCACAGATACGCAGTATTTT. Translating gives CAGSLGWTSGVSTDTQYF.